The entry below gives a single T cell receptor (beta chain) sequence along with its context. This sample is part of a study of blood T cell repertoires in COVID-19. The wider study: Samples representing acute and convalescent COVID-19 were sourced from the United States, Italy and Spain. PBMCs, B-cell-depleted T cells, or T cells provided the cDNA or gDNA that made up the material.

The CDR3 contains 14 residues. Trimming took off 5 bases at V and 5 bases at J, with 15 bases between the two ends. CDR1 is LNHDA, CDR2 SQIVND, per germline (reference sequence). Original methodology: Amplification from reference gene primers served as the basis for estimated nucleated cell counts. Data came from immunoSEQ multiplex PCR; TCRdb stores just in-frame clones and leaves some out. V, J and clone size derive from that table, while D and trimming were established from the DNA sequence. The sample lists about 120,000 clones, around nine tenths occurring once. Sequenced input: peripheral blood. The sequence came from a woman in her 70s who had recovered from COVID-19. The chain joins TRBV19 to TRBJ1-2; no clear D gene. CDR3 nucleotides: TGTGCCAGTAGTTCCGCTGCAGGCCTTTATGGCTACACCTTC. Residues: CASSSAAGLYGYTF. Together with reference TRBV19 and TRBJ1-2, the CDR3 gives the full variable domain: DGGITQSPKYLFRKEGQNVTLSCEQNLNHDAMYWYRQDPGQGLRLIYYSQIVNDFQKGDIAEGYSVSREKKESFPLTVTSAQKNPTAFYLCASSSAAGLYGYTFGSGTRLTVV.